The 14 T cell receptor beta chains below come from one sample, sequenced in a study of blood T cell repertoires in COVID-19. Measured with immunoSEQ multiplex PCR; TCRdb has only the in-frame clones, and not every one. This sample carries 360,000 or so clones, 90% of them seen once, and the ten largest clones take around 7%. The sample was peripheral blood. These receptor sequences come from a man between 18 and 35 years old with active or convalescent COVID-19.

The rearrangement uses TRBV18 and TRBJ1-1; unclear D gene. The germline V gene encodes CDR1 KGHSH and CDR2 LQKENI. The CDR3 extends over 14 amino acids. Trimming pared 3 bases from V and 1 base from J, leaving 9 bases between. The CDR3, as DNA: TGTGCCAGCTCACCTCAAGGAGGGAACACTGAAGCTTTCTTT. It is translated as CASSPQGGNTEAFF.

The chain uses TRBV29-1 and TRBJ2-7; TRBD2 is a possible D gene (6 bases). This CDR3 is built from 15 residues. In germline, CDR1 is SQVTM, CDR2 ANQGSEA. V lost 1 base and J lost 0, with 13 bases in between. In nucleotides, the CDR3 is TGCAGCGTTGAAGGGCTGGGGGGTTCCTCCTACGAGCAGTACTTC. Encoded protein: CSVEGLGGSSYEQYF.

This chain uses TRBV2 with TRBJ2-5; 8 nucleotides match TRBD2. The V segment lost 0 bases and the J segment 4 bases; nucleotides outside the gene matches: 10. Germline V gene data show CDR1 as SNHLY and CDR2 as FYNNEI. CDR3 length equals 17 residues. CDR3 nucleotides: TGTGCCAGCAGTGAAGCGCCCGGGCGGGAGGCTGGAGAGACCCAGTACTTC. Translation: CASSEAPGREAGETQYF.

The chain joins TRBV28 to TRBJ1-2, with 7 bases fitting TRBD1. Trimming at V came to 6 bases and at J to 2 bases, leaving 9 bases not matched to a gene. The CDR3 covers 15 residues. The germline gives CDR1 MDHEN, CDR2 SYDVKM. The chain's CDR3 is CASRVTGTANYGYTF. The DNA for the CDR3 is TGTGCCAGCAGGGTAACCGGGACAGCGAACTATGGCTACACCTTC.

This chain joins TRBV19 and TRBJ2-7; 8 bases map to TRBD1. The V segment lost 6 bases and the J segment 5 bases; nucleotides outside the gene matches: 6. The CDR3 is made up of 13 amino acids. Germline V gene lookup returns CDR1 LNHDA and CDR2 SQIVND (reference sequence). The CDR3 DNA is TGTGCCAGTAGAGAACAGGGGGACGACGAGCAGTACTTC. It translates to CASREQGDDEQYF.

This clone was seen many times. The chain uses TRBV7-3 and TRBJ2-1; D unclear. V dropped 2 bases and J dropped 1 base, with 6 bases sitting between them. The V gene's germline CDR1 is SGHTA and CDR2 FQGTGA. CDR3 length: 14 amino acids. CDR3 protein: CASSLSLSYNEQFF. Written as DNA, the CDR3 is TGTGCCAGCAGCTTATCCCTGTCCTACAATGAGCAGTTCTTC.

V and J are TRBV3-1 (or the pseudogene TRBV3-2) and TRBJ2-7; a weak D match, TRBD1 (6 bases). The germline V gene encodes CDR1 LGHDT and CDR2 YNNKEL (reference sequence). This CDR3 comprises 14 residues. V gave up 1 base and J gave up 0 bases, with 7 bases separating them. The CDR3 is CASSQGTASYEQYF. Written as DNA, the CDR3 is TGTGCCAGCAGCCAAGGGACAGCCTCCTACGAGCAGTACTTC.

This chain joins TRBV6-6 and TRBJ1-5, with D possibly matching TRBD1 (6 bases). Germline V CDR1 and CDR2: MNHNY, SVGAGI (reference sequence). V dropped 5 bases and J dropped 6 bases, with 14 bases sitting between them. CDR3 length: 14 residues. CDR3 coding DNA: TGTGCCAGCAGTCCCCTGGGGGCCGGTCAGCCCCAGCATTTT. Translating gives CASSPLGAGQPQHF.

CDR3 in amino acids: CASSWGDRDSYGYTF. DNA for the CDR3: TGCGCCAGCAGCTGGGGGGACCGGGACAGCTATGGCTACACCTTC. V usage is TRBV5-1 and J usage is TRBJ1-2, with 7 bases lining up with TRBD1. V dropped 3 bases and J dropped 4; count of bases not matched to a gene: 9. The CDR3 is 15 amino acids. Germline assignment: CDR1 SGHRS and CDR2 YFSETQ.

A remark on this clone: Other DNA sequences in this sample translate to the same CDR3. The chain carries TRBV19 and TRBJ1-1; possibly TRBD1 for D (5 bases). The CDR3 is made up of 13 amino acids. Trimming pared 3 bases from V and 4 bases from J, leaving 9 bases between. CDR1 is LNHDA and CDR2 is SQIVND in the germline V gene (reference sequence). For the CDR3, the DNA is TGTGCCAGTAGTATTCAGGGCGCCACTGAAGCTTTCTTT. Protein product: CASSIQGATEAFF. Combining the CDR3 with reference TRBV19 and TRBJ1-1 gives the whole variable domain DGGITQSPKYLFRKEGQNVTLSCEQNLNHDAMYWYRQDPGQGLRLIYYSQIVNDFQKGDIAEGYSVSREKKESFPLTVTSAQKNPTAFYLCASSIQGATEAFFGQGTRLTVV.

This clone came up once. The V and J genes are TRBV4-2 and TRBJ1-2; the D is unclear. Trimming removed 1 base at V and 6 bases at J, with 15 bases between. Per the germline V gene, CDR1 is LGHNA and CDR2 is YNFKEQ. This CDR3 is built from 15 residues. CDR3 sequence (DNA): TGTGCCAGCAGCCAAGCAGGACTTCTCTTCAATGGCTACACCTTC. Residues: CASSQAGLLFNGYTF.

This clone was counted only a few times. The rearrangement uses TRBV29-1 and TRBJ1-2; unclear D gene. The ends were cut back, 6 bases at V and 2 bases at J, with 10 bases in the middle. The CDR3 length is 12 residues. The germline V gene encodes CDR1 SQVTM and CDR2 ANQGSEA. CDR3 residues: CSVVTENYGYTF. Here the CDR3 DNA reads TGCAGCGTCGTCACAGAAAACTATGGCTACACCTTC.

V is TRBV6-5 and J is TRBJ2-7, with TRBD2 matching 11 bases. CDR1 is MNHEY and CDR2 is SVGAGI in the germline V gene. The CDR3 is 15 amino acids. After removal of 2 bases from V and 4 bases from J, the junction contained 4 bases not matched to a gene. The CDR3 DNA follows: TGTGCCAGCAGTTACCCGACTAGCGGGATATACGAGCAGTACTTC. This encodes CASSYPTSGIYEQYF.

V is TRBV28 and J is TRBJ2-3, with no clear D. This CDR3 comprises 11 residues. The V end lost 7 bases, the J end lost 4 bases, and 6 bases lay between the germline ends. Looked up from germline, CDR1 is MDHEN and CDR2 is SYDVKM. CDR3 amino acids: CASIGADTQYF. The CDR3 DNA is TGTGCCAGCATAGGAGCAGATACGCAGTATTTT.